This T cell receptor beta chain was profiled in a study of blood T cell repertoires in COVID-19. Study details: The United States, Italy and Spain supplied acute and convalescent COVID-19 samples.

This clone was recorded only once. Libraries were prepared by immunoSEQ multiplex PCR; TCRdb keeps only in-frame clonotypes and omits some of them. The sample consists of 280,000 or so clones, under 90% of them appearing once. The cohort comprised adults aged 18 to 89 years residing in 24 US areas. Cohorts were determined from participant-reported clinical history. Each exposed participant met a COVID-19 case in the 2 weeks preceding study entry. The clonotype originates from a woman aged 45-65 years who had been exposed to COVID-19. The material sequenced was PBMCs or T cells enriched from blood (not recorded which).

CDR3 DNA sequence: TGTGCCAGCAGCTTAGGAGACCCCATGGAGGGTGAAGCTTTCTTT. It specifies CASSLGDPMEGEAFF. The V gene is TRBV7-9, the J gene TRBJ1-1; unclear D gene. The germline CDR1 and CDR2 sequences are SEHNR and FQNEAQ (reference sequence). The length of the CDR3 is 15 residues. The V and J ends lost 1 base and 7 bases respectively, with 16 bases between them.